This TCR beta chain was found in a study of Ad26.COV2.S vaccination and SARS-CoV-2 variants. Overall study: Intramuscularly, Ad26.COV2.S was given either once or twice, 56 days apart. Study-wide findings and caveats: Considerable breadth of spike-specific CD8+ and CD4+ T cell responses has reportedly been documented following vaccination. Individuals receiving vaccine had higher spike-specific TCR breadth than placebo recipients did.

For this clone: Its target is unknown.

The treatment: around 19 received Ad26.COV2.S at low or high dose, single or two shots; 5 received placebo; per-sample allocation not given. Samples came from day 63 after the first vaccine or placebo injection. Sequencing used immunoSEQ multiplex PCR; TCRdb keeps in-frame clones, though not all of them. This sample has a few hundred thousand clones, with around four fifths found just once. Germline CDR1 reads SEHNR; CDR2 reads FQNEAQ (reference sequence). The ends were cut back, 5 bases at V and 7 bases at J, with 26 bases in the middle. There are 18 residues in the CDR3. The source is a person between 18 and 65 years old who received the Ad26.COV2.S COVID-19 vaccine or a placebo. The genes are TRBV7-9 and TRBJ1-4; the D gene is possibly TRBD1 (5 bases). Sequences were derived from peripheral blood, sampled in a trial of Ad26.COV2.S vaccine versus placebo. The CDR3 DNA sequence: TGTGCCAGCAGCCCTCGCGCGGGGCGCGGTGAGGGAGGTGAAAAACTGTTTTTT. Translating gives CASSPRAGRGEGGEKLFF.